This T cell receptor (beta chain) emerged from a study of blood T cell repertoires in COVID-19. At the level of the study: Spain, Italy and the United States supplied samples that represented acute and convalescent COVID-19. T cells, B-cell-depleted T cells, or PBMCs provided the cDNA or gDNA that served as material.

Looked up from germline, CDR1 is WSHSY and CDR2 is SAAADI. There are 14 residues in the CDR3. Trimming removed 7 bases at V and 4 bases at J, with 14 bases between. The authors' processing: Estimation of nucleated cell counts relied on the amplification of reference gene primers. TCRdb keeps only in-frame clones here, not all; method: immunoSEQ multiplex PCR. The V and J calls and clone size come from that table; D and trimming were worked out from the DNA. This table holds about 190,000 clones, more than 70% found once. The TCR sequence derives from a woman aged 40 to 50 who had recovered from COVID-19. Sequencing input: peripheral blood. The chain links TRBV10-2 to TRBJ2-1; tentatively, D is TRBD2 (5 bases). CDR3 bases: TGCGCCAGCACCGGACTTGATTTTTACAATGAGCAGTTCTTC. It specifies CASTGLDFYNEQFF.